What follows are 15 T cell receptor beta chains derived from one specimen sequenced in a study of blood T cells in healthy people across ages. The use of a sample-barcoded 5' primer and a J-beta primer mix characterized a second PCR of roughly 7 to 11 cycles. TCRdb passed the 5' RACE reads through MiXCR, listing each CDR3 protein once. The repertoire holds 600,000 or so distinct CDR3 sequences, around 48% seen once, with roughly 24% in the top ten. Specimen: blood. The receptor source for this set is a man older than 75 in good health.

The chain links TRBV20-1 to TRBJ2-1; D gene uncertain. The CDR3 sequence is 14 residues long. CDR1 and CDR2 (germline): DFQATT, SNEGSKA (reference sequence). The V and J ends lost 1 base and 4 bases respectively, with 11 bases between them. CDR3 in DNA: TGCAGTGCTAGAGGACAATCCGGTTACAATGAGCAGTTCTTC. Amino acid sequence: CSARGQSGYNEQFF.

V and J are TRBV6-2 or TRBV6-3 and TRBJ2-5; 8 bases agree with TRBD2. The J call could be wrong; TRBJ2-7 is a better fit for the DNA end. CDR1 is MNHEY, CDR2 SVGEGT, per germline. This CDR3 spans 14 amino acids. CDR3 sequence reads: CASSGTSGIGEQYF. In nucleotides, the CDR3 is TGTGCCAGCAGTGGGACTAGTGGAATCGGCGAGCAGTACTTC.

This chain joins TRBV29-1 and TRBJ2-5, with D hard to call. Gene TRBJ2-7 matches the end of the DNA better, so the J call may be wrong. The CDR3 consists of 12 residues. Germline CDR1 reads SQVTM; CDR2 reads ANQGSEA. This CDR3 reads CSVVQESYEQYF. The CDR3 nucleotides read TGCAGCGTTGTGCAGGAGTCCTACGAGCAGTACTTC.

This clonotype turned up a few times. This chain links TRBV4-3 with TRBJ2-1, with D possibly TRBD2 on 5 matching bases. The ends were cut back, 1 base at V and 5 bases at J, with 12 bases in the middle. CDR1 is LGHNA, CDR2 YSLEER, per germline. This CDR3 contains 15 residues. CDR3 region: CASSQGETINNEQFF. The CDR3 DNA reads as TGCGCCAGCAGCCAAGGAGAGACTATTAACAATGAGCAGTTCTTC.

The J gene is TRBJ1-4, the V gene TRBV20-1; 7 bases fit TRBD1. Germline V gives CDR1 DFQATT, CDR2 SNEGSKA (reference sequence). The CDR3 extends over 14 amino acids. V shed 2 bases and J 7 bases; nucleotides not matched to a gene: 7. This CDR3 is CSARRGGMGEKLFF. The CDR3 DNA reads TGCAGTGCTAGACGAGGGGGCATGGGTGAAAAACTGTTTTTT.

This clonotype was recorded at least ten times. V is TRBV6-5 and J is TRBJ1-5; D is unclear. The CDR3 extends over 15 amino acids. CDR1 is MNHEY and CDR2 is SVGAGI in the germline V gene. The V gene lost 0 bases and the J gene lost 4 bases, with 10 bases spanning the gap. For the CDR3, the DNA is TGTGCCAGCAGTTACTCATATAAAGGGAATCAGCCCCAGCATTTT. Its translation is CASSYSYKGNQPQHF.

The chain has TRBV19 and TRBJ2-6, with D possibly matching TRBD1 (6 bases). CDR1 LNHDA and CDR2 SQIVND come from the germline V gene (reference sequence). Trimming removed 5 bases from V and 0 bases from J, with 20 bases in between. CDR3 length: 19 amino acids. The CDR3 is CASSAPPGTRSSGANVLTF. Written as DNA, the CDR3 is TGTGCCAGTAGTGCCCCCCCCGGGACACGAAGCTCTGGGGCCAACGTCCTGACTTTC.

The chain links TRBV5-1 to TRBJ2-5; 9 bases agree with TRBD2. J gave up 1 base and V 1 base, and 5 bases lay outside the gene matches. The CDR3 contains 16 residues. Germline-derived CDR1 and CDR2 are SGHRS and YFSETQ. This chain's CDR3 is CASSLWSGGSQETQYF. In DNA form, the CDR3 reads TGCGCCAGCAGCTTGTGGAGCGGGGGGAGCCAAGAGACCCAGTACTTC. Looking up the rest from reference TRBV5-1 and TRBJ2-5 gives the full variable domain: KAGVTQTPRYLIKTRGQQVTLSCSPISGHRSVSWYQQTPGQGLQFLFEYFSETQRNKGNFPGRFSGRQFSNSRSEMNVSTLELGDSALYLCASSLWSGGSQETQYFGPGTRLLVL.

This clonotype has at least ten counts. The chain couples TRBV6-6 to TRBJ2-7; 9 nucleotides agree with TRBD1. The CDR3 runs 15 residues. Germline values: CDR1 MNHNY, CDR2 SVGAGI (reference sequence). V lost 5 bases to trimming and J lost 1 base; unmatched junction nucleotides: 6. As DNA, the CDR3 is TGTGCCAGCAGTACGGGGACAGGGTTATCCTACGAGCAGTACTTC. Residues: CASSTGTGLSYEQYF.

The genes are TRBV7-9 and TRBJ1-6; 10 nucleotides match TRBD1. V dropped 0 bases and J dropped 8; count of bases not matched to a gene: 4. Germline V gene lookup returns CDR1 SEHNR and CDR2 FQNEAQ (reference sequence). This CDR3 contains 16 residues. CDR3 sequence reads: CASSLAETGGYSPLHF. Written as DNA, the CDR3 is TGTGCCAGCAGCTTAGCCGAGACAGGGGGCTATTCACCCCTCCACTTT.

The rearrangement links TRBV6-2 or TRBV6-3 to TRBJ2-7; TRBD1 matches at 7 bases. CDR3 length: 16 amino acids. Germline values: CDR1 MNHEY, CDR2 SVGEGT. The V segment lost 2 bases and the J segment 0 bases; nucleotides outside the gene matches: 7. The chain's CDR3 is CASSYRDRLPSYEQYF. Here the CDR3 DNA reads TGTGCCAGCAGTTACCGGGACAGACTTCCCTCCTACGAGCAGTACTTC.

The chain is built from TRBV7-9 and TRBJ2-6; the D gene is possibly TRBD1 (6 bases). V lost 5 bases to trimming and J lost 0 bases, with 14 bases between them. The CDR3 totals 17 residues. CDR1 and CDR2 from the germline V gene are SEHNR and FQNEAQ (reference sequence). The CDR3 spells CASSVSRGSSGANVLTF. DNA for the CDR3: TGTGCCAGCAGCGTTAGCAGGGGCAGCTCTGGGGCCAACGTCCTGACTTTC.

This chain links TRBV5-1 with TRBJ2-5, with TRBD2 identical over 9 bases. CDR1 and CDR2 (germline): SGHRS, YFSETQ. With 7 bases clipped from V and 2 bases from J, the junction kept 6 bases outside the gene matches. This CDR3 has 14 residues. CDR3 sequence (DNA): TGCGCCAGCCTTGGCGGGGGGGGACAAGAGACCCAGTACTTC. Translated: CASLGGGGQETQYF.

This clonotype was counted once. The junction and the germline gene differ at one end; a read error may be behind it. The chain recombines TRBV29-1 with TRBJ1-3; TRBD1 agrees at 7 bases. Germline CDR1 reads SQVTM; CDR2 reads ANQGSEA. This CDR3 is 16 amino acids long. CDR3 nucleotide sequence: TGCGGCGTTGACGAAGCACAGGGGAGGACTGGAAACACCATATATTTT. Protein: CGVDEAQGRTGNTIYF.

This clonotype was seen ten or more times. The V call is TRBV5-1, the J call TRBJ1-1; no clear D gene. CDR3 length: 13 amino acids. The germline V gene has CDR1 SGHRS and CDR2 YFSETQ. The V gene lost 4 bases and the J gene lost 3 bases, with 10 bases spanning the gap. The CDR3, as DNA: TGCGCCAGCAGCGTGGCCCAAGACACTGAAGCTTTCTTT. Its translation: CASSVAQDTEAFF.